Sequencing of this T cell receptor beta chain was carried out in a study of radiotherapy plus CTLA-4 blockade in lung cancer. About the research overall: Objective responses were recorded in about 18% of patients, with disease control recorded in approximately 34%.

Generated by immunoSEQ multiplex PCR, the TCRdb table keeps only in-frame clones and is missing some. Here the sample spans around 30,000 clones, 70% to 75% being singletons. CDR3 length: 16 amino acids. The V gene's germline CDR1 is SGDLS and CDR2 YYNGEE. J lost 4 bases, V lost 0 bases, and 7 bases had no gene match. The study's findings and limits: In blood, after radiotherapy plus ipilimumab, tumor-derived TCR clones expanded. Reports state that early shifts in blood T cell clones, with interferon-beta, best predicted response.

To note about this clone: Its antigen is as yet unknown.

With ipilimumab providing CTLA-4 blockade, focal radiation was administered to patients who had chemo-refractory metastatic non-small-cell lung cancer. This chain links TRBV9 with TRBJ1-2; 9 positions agree with TRBD1. Sequenced material: peripheral blood, taken from a patient treated with radiotherapy plus ipilimumab. The origin of this receptor is a human donor with non-small cell lung cancer that progressed on radiotherapy plus ipilimumab. DNA for the CDR3: TGTGCCAGCAGCGTAGCCGGGGACAGGGCCCCCTATGGCTACACCTTC. Amino acid sequence: CASSVAGDRAPYGYTF.